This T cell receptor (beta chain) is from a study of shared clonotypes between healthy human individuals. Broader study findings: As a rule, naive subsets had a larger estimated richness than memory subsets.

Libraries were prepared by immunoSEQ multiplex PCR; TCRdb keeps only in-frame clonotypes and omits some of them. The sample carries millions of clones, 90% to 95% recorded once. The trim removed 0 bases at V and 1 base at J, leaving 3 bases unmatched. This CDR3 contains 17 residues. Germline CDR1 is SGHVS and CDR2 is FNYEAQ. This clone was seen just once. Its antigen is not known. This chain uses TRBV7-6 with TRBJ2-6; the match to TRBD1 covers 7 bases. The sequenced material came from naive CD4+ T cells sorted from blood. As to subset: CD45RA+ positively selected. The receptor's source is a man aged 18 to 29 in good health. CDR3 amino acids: CASSLAGTASGANVLTF. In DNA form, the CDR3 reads TGTGCCAGCAGCTTAGCTGGGACAGCGTCTGGGGCCAACGTCCTGACTTTC.